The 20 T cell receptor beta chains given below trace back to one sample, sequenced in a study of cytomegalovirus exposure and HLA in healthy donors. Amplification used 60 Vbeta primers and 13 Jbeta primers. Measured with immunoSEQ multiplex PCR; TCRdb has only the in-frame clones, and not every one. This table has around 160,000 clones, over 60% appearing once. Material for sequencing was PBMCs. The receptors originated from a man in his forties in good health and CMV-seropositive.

The DNA of the CDR3 is TGTGCCAGCAGTTTTGGTTTCCTCCGGTCGAACACTGAAGCTTTCTTT. Its translation: CASSFGFLRSNTEAFF. The rearrangement uses TRBV11-1 and TRBJ1-1, with D unresolved. Trimming removed 6 bases from V and 1 base from J, with 18 bases in between. CDR1 is SGHAT and CDR2 is FQDESV in the germline V gene (reference sequence). The CDR3 has 16 residues.

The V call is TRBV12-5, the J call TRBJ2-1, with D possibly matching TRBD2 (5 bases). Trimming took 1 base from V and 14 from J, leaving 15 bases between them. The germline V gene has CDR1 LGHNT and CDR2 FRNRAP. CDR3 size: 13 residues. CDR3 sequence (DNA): TGTGCTAGTGGTTTGGACGCCAGCGGTAGCAAGTTCTTC. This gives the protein CASGLDASGSKFF. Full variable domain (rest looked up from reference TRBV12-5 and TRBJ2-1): DARVTQTPRHKVTEMGQEVTMRCQPILGHNTVFWYRQTMMQGLELLAYFRNRAPLDDSGMPKDRFSAEMPDATLATLKIQPSEPRDSAVYFCASGLDASGSKFFGPGTRLTVL.

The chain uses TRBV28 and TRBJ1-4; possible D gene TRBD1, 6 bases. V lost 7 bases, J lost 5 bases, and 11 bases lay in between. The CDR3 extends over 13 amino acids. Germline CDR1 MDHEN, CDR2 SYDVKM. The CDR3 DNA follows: TGTGCCAGCAACCGGGGACAAAATGAAAAACTGTTTTTT. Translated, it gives CASNRGQNEKLFF.

The CDR3, as DNA: TGTGCCAGCATTGTCCGCCAGGGTTTGGCCGGGGAGCTGTTTTTT. Translating it yields CASIVRQGLAGELFF. This chain joins TRBV6-5 and TRBJ2-2; the D gene is possibly TRBD1 (5 bases). The CDR3 covers 15 residues. Germline loops: CDR1 MNHEY, CDR2 SVGAGI. Trimming removed 7 bases at V and 6 bases at J, with 18 bases between.

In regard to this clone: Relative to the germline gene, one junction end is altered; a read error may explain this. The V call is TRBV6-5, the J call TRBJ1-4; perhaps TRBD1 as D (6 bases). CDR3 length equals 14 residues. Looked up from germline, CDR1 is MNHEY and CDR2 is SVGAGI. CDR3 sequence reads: CASSEGTTNEKLFF. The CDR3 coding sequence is TGTGCCAGCAGTGAAGGGACAACCAATGAAAAACTGTTTTTT.

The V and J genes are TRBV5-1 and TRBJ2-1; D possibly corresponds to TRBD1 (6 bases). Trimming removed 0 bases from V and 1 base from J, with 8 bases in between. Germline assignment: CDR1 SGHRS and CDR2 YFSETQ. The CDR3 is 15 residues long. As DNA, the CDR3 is TGCGCCAGCAGCTTGGAGGGGGATTCCTACAATGAGCAGTTCTTC. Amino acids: CASSLEGDSYNEQFF.

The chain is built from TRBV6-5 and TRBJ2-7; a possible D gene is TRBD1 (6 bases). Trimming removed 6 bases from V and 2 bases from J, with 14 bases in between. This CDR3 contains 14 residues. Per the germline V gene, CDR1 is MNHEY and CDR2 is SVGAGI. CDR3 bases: TGTGCCAGCAGCCTTGACAACAGGGCCTACGAGCAGTACTTC. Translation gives CASSLDNRAYEQYF.

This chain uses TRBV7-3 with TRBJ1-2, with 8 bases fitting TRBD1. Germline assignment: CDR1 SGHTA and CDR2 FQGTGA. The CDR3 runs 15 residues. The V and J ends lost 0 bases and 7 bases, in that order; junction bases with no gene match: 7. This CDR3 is CASSLTETGEFGYTF. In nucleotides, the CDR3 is TGTGCCAGCAGCTTAACCGAGACAGGGGAGTTTGGCTACACCTTC.

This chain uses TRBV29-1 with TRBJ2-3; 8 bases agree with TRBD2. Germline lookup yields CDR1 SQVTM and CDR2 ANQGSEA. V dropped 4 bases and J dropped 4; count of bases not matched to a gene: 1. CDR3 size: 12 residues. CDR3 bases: TGCAGCGTTGCGCGGGAGGCAGATACGCAGTATTTT. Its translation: CSVAREADTQYF.

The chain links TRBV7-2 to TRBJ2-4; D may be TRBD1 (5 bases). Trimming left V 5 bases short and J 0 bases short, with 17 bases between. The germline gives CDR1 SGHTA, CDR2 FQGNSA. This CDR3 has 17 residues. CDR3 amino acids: CASSPQGLLIAKNIQYF. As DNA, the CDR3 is TGTGCCAGCAGCCCCCAGGGTCTCCTTATAGCCAAAAACATTCAGTACTTC.

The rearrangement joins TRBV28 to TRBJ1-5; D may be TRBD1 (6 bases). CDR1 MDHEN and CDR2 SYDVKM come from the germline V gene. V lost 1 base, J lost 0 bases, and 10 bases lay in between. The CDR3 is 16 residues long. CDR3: CASSLYRTASNQPQHF. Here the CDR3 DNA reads TGTGCCAGCAGTTTATACCGGACAGCTAGCAATCAGCCCCAGCATTTT.

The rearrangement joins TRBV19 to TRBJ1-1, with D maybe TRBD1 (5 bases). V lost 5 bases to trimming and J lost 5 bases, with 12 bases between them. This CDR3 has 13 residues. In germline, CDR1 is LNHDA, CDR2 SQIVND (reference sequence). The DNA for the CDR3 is TGTGCCAGTAGTCCCCAGGGAATTACTGAAGCTTTCTTT. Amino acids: CASSPQGITEAFF.

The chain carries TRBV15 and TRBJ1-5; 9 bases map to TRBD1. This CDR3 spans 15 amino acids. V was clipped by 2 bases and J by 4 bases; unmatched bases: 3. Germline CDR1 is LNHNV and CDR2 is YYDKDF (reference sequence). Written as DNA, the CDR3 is TGTGCCACCAGCAGATCGGGGACAGGGAATCAGCCCCAGCATTTT. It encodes CATSRSGTGNQPQHF.

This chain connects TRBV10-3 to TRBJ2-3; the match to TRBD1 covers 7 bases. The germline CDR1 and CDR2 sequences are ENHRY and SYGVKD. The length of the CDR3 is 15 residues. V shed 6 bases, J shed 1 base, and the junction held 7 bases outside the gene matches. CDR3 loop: CAISQGGRRTDTQYF. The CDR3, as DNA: TGTGCCATCAGCCAAGGGGGCAGGCGCACAGATACGCAGTATTTT.

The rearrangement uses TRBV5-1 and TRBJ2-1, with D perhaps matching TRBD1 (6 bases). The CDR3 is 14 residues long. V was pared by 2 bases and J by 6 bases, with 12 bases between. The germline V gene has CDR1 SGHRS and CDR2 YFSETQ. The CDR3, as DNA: TGCGCCAGCAGCTTAAAACAGGGCTCCAATGAGCAGTTCTTC. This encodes CASSLKQGSNEQFF.

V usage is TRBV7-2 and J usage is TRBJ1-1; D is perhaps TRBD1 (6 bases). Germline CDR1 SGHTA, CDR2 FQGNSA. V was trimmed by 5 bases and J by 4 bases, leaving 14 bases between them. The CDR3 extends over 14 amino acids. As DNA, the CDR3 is TGTGCCAGCAGCCGCCAACAGGGCTCCACTGAAGCTTTCTTT. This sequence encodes CASSRQQGSTEAFF.

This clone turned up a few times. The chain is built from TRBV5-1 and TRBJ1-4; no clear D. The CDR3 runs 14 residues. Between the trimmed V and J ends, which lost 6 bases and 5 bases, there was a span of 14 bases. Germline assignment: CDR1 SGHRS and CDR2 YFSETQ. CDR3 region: CASNDRNSNEKLFF. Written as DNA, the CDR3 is TGCGCCAGCAATGATCGAAACTCGAATGAAAAACTGTTTTTT. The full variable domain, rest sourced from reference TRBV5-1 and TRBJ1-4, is KAGVTQTPRYLIKTRGQQVTLSCSPISGHRSVSWYQQTPGQGLQFLFEYFSETQRNKGNFPGRFSGRQFSNSRSEMNVSTLELGDSALYLCASNDRNSNEKLFFGSGTQLSVL.

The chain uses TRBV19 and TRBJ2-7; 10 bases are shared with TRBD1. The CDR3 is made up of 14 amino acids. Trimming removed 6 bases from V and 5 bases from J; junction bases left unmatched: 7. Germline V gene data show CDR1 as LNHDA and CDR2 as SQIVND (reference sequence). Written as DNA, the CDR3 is TGTGCCAGTAGCCCCGACAGGGGGCCAAACGAGCAGTACTTC. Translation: CASSPDRGPNEQYF. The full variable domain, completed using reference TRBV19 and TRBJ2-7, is DGGITQSPKYLFRKEGQNVTLSCEQNLNHDAMYWYRQDPGQGLRLIYYSQIVNDFQKGDIAEGYSVSREKKESFPLTVTSAQKNPTAFYLCASSPDRGPNEQYFGPGTRLTVT.

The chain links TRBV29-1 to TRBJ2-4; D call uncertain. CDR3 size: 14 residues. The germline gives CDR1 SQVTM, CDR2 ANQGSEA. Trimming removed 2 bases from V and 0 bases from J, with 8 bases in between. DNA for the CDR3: TGCAGCGTTGAATCAAGACTAGCCAAAAACATTCAGTACTTC. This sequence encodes CSVESRLAKNIQYF.

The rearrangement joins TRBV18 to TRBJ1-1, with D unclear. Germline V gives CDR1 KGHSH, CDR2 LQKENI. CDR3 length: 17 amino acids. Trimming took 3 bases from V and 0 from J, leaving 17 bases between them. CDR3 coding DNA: TGTGCCAGCTCACCGACTACGTTCGCAGTTATGAACACTGAAGCTTTCTTT. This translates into CASSPTTFAVMNTEAFF.